This TCR beta chain was recorded in a study of CD8+CD57+ T cells in acquired aplastic anemia. Study as a whole: Healthy CD8+ samples averaged roughly 12 million reads.

With regard to this clonotype: Its target is unknown. The junction does not match germline at one end; this may be a read error.

Researchers used genomic DNA as the template to profile TCR beta VDJ and CDR3. MiXCR, applied by TCRdb to the reads, yields one record per CDR3 protein. The sample contains 400,000 to 500,000 distinct CDR3 sequences, approximately 70% of which appear only once. This CDR3 spans 15 amino acids. In germline, CDR1 is SGHVT, CDR2 SQSDAQ. Findings of the study overall: A significant difference in CD8+ Simpson's diversity between patients and controls was not found. Twenty-nine shared CD8+ CDR3s appeared highly expressed within patients' immunodominant clones.

The origin of this receptor is a human donor in good health, serving as a control. Source material: sorted CD4+, CD8+, or CD8+CD57+ T cells (not recorded which) from PBMCs. This chain connects TRBV7-4 to TRBJ2-5; the D call may be TRBD1 or TRBD2 (5 bases each). In DNA, the CDR3 is TGTGCCATCAGTGCCCAGAGAGGGGCGCAAGGGACCCAGTACTTC. Translated: CAISAQRGAQGTQYF.